Shown below are 6 T cell receptor beta chains from a single sample sequenced in a study of Graves' ophthalmopathy and Graves' hyperthyroidism. Using RNA transcripts, the TCR beta CDR3 regions were amplified. HTBI primers were used in a first-round RT-PCR, which preceded a second-round multiplex PCR. MiXCR, run by TCRdb on the multiplex PCR reads, gives a single entry per CDR3 protein. The repertoire has under 350,000 distinct CDR3 sequences, 15% to 20% of them found once; the top ten carry approximately 13%. The sequencing input was peripheral blood. Receptor source: an adult man with Graves' ophthalmopathy.

This clonotype was counted a single time. This chain links TRBV7-8 with TRBJ1-2; 8 positions agree with TRBD1. This CDR3 has 13 amino acids. CDR1 and CDR2 from the germline V gene are SGHVS and FQNEAQ. V gave up 2 bases and J gave up 8 bases; unmatched junction bases: 4. CDR3 sequence (DNA): TGTGCCAGCAGCTTACAGGGGGCGGGAGGCTACACCTTC. This gives the protein CASSLQGAGGYTF.

Many counts were recorded for this clonotype. In DNA form, the CDR3 reads TGTGCCAGCAGCCAAGATCCCGGGGTGTGGGATGACTATGGCTACACCTTC. This translates into CASSQDPGVWDDYGYTF. The chain carries TRBV3-1 and TRBJ1-2, with D unclear. V was shortened by 0 bases and J by 3 bases, with 17 bases between the two germline ends. CDR3 size: 17 residues. Germline V gene lookup returns CDR1 LGHDT and CDR2 YNNKEL (reference sequence).

The chain is built from TRBV12-5 and TRBJ1-1; D gene ambiguous. This CDR3 has 14 amino acids. Looked up from germline, CDR1 is LGHNT and CDR2 is FRNRAP. V lost 1 base and J 1 base, leaving 7 bases between the germline ends. CDR3 nucleotides: TGTGCTAGTGGTTTGGATCCAGGGAACACTGAAGCTTTCTTT. This translates into CASGLDPGNTEAFF.

This clonotype has ten or more counts. This chain uses TRBV30 with TRBJ1-1; D possibly corresponds to TRBD1 (6 bases). Trimming took 3 bases from V and 3 from J, leaving 17 bases between them. This CDR3 contains 15 residues. Per the germline V gene, CDR1 is GTSNPN and CDR2 is SVGIG (reference sequence). The CDR3 is CAWRRGGGLDTEAFF. The CDR3 nucleotides read TGTGCCTGGAGGAGGGGGGGCGGGTTAGACACTGAAGCTTTCTTT. Combining the CDR3 with reference TRBV30 and TRBJ1-1 gives the whole variable domain SQTIHQWPATLVQPVGSPLSLECTVEGTSNPNLYWYRQAAGRGLQLLFYSVGIGQISSEVPQNLSASRPQDRQFILSSKKLLLSDSGFYLCAWRRGGGLDTEAFFGQGTRLTVV.

This clonotype occurred many times. The chain has TRBV20-1 and TRBJ1-5; tentatively, D is TRBD1 (5 bases). With 1 base removed from V and 0 bases from J, the gap between germline ends came to 16 bases. The CDR3 extends over 17 amino acids. The germline V gene encodes CDR1 DFQATT and CDR2 SNEGSKA (reference sequence). The CDR3 DNA reads as TGCAGTGCTAGAGGGGGTCCAGGGACGGATAGCAATCAGCCCCAGCATTTT. Translated: CSARGGPGTDSNQPQHF.

This clonotype showed up many times. The gene calls are TRBV6-1 and TRBJ2-7, with D possibly TRBD2 on 5 matching bases. The germline V gene has CDR1 MNHNS and CDR2 SASEGT. Trimming stripped 6 bases from V and 4 bases from J, with 10 bases between. The CDR3 covers 12 residues. CDR3: CASRTDLYEQYF. CDR3 bases: TGTGCCAGCAGAACGGACTTGTACGAGCAGTACTTC.